This TCR beta chain was recorded in a study of T-cell reconstitution after alpha-beta-depleted transplantation in children. Germline V gives CDR1 SEHNR, CDR2 FQNEAQ (reference sequence). The CDR3 length is 15 residues. V was pared by 4 bases and J by 5 bases, with 7 bases of the junction left unmatched. This clonotype was seen many times. Unique molecular identifiers were used in preparing the TCRbeta library. TCRdb processed the PCR reads anew with MiXCR; each CDR3 protein has one entry. This table has approximately 200,000 distinct CDR3 sequences, 14% to 15% appearing once. This chain joins TRBV7-9 and TRBJ2-3, with TRBD1 matching over 9 bases. Sequenced here: PBMCs from the stem cell graft donor, sampled from the stem cell graft. This TCR was sampled from a human donor who donated a stem cell graft to a child with acute lymphoblastic leukemia. The CDR3 sequence is CASSSQTGGKDTQYF. CDR3 sequence (DNA): TGTGCCAGCAGCTCGCAGACAGGGGGAAAAGATACGCAGTATTTT.